Ten or more counts support the clone carrying this T cell receptor (beta chain). TCRdb called the RACE reads again in MiXCR, with one record for every CDR3 protein. The table lists under 450,000 distinct CDR3 sequences, over 6% of them singletons. Documented time point: patch test 2, 6 weeks after DPC sensitization. Treatment described: therapeutic diphenylcyclopropenone sensitization with weekly scalp DPC. These data originate in a study of human T cells and chemical hapten exposure. Study as a whole: Across its approximately 25 weeks, the study gave patients weekly diphenylcyclopropenone doses to the scalp.

In germline, CDR1 is DFQATT, CDR2 SNEGSKA (reference sequence). With V trimmed by 0 bases and J by 2 bases, 4 bases remained unmatched. CDR3 length: 16 amino acids. The origin of this receptor is a young woman with alopecia areata. Some clones in this sample may be carry-over from other donors' samples. The source material was whole blood, sampled in connection with sensitization to the hapten diphenylcyclopropenone (DPC). The rearrangement links TRBV20-1 to TRBJ1-6, with 7 bases matching TRBD1. CDR3 protein: CSARDGQAPYNSPLHF. CDR3 coding DNA: TGCAGTGCTAGAGATGGACAGGCCCCCTATAATTCACCCCTCCACTTT.